This TCR beta chain came from a study of blood T cell repertoires in COVID-19. The method was immunoSEQ multiplex PCR; TCRdb's version includes in-frame clones alone and lacks a portion of them. The sample holds 120,000 to 150,000 clones, about 88% seen once. Germline V gene data show CDR1 as SGHTS and CDR2 as YDEGEE. V lost 3 bases and J lost 6, with 11 bases in between. CDR3 length: 13 residues. The V and J genes are TRBV5-8 and TRBJ2-3, with no clear D. The source is a human donor in a cohort sampled during active COVID-19. Source material: peripheral blood. CDR3 sequence: CASSSYYADTQYF. In DNA form, the CDR3 reads TGTGCCAGCAGCTCATACTACGCTGATACGCAGTATTTT.